These 27 T cell receptor beta chains were all obtained from the same sample, sequenced in a study of T cell responses to AZD1222 COVID-19 vaccine (dated by TCRdb to the early 2020s). Libraries were built with the immunoSEQ multiplex PCR assay. Sourced from immuneACCESS, this table was stored by TCRdb with only in-frame sequences that have V and J called. A share of the clones is absent; for the studies checked, an unresolved V gene accounts for under half, and the remainder has no known explanation. Recorded for this sample are more than 150,000 clones; roughly 94% of them occurred a single time. The ten largest make up roughly 1.7% of the sample. The time point label here, explained by the study, means: about 28 days (+/-7) after the second vaccine dose. Specimen: peripheral blood, collected 28 days after the second AZD1222 dose. These receptor sequences come from an adult who received the AZD1222 COVID-19 vaccine.

The chain carries TRBV9 and TRBJ2-3; no reliable D call. Deletions cut 0 bases from V and 6 bases from J, with 5 bases between. The CDR3 is 12 amino acids. Germline V gene sequence: CDR1 SGDLS, CDR2 YYNGEE. This chain's CDR3 is CASSVGSDTQYF. DNA of the CDR3: TGTGCCAGCAGCGTAGGGTCGGATACGCAGTATTTT.

The chain uses TRBV2 and TRBJ2-3; 10 positions agree with TRBD1. With 6 bases clipped from V and 4 bases from J, the junction kept 7 bases outside the gene matches. The CDR3 sequence is 15 residues long. Germline V gene data show CDR1 as SNHLY and CDR2 as FYNNEI. CDR3 coding DNA: TGTGCCAGCAGCAAGGACAGGGGGATTCCAGATACGCAGTATTTT. Protein sequence: CASSKDRGIPDTQYF.

This chain's CDR3 is CASSSVQGGRPFVDTQYF. CDR3 DNA sequence: TGTGCCAGCAGCTCCGTTCAGGGAGGCAGACCTTTTGTAGATACGCAGTATTTT. The chain couples TRBV7-6 to TRBJ2-3; D possibly corresponds to TRBD2 (6 bases). Germline CDR1 is SGHVS and CDR2 is FNYEAQ. The CDR3 spans 18 residues. Trimming removed 4 bases from V and 5 bases from J, with 25 bases in between.

This chain joins TRBV7-6 and TRBJ1-6; D is undetermined. This CDR3 has 12 amino acids. The germline V gene has CDR1 SGHVS and CDR2 FNYEAQ. V lost 5 bases and J lost 9, with 8 bases in between. CDR3 sequence (DNA): TGTGCCAGCAGCGCCTCCGGTTCACCCCTCCACTTT. Translation gives CASSASGSPLHF. The full variable domain, completed using reference TRBV7-6 and TRBJ1-6, is GAGVSQSPRYKVTKRGQDVALRCDPISGHVSLYWYRQALGQGPEFLTYFNYEAQQDKSGLPNDRFSAERPEGSISTLTIQRTEQRDSAMYRCASSASGSPLHFGNGTRLTVT.

The chain is built from TRBV7-6 and TRBJ2-1; 7 bases align to TRBD2. The CDR3 extends over 17 amino acids. The V gene's germline CDR1 is SGHVS and CDR2 FNYEAQ. V shed 1 base and J 6 bases; nucleotides not matched to a gene: 12. CDR3 sequence (DNA): TGTGCCAGCAGCTTAGTGAGTCTTGGACTAGGAGCCAATGAGCAGTTCTTC. Its translation is CASSLVSLGLGANEQFF.

The V gene is TRBV11-2, the J gene TRBJ1-2, with D possibly being TRBD1 (5 bases). V was trimmed by 3 bases and J by 8 bases, leaving 13 bases between them. The CDR3 is 13 amino acids. Germline loops: CDR1 SGHAT, CDR2 FQNNGV. CDR3 loop: CASSFTGRLGYTF. The CDR3 DNA reads as TGTGCCAGCAGCTTTACAGGAAGACTAGGCTACACCTTC.

The chain employs TRBV5-1 and TRBJ2-3; 13 bases are a match to TRBD2. From germline, CDR1 is SGHRS and CDR2 YFSETQ. The CDR3 consists of 18 residues. Trimming cost V 1 base and J 5 bases; bases outside gene matches: 10. The CDR3 loop is CASSLPLTSGRAGDTQYF. DNA of the CDR3: TGCGCCAGCAGCTTGCCCCTTACTAGCGGGAGGGCCGGAGATACGCAGTATTTT.

The genes are TRBV7-2 and TRBJ2-7, with 7 nucleotides matching TRBD2. Germline assignment: CDR1 SGHTA and CDR2 FQGNSA. The CDR3 length is 14 residues. The V gene end was trimmed by 3 bases and the J gene end by 0 bases; junction bases not matched to a gene: 2. The CDR3 region has the DNA TGTGCCAGCAGCTTTACTAGCGCCTCCTACGAGCAGTACTTC. Translated: CASSFTSASYEQYF.

The chain employs TRBV27 and TRBJ1-1; D is perhaps TRBD1 (6 bases). Germline CDR1 is MNHEY and CDR2 is SMNVEV (reference sequence). CDR3 size: 13 residues. Trimming removed 10 bases from V and 3 bases from J, with 15 bases in between. The CDR3 coding sequence is TGTGCCACCAGGGGAATATCGGACACTGAAGCTTTCTTT. Amino acid sequence: CATRGISDTEAFF.

The chain employs TRBV15 and TRBJ1-1, with D tentatively TRBD1 (6 bases). Trimming took 3 bases from V and 4 from J, leaving 12 bases between them. Germline V lookup: CDR1 LNHNV, CDR2 YYDKDF (reference sequence). The CDR3 has 14 amino acids. In nucleotides, the CDR3 is TGTGCCACCAGCAGGGGGGGCTCGGGCACTGAAGCTTTCTTT. Its translation is CATSRGGSGTEAFF.

The chain couples TRBV28 to TRBJ1-1; maybe TRBD1 (6 bases). The germline V gene encodes CDR1 MDHEN and CDR2 SYDVKM. The CDR3 consists of 17 residues. Trimming stripped 1 base from V and 0 bases from J, with 15 bases between. The CDR3 DNA reads as TGTGCCAGCAGTTTATTGGGGGGGGGCAGCCTGAACACTGAAGCTTTCTTT. Translating it yields CASSLLGGGSLNTEAFF.

This rearrangement joins TRBV6-5 to TRBJ1-6; D gene uncertain. CDR1 MNHEY and CDR2 SVGAGI come from the germline V gene. The ends were cut back, 5 bases at V and 7 bases at J, with 9 bases in the middle. The CDR3 extends over 13 amino acids. The CDR3 loop is CASSQNTNSPLHF. In DNA form, the CDR3 reads TGTGCCAGCAGTCAAAACACGAATTCACCCCTCCACTTT.

The genes are TRBV6-5 and TRBJ2-3, with D maybe TRBD2 (5 bases). V lost 3 bases and J 2 bases, leaving 12 bases between the germline ends. Germline-derived CDR1 and CDR2 are MNHEY and SVGAGI. The CDR3 has 15 residues. CDR3 sequence: CASSYVEGPTDTQYF. The CDR3 region has the DNA TGTGCCAGCAGTTATGTAGAGGGCCCCACAGATACGCAGTATTTT.

The chain recombines TRBV27 with TRBJ1-4; 7 bases agree with TRBD1. Germline CDR1 is MNHEY and CDR2 is SMNVEV (reference sequence). V lost 8 bases to trimming and J lost 8 bases; unmatched junction nucleotides: 14. This CDR3 comprises 15 residues. CDR3 nucleotides: TGTGCCAGCCGACGACAGGGACTGAGGGGGGAAAAACTGTTTTTT. As protein: CASRRQGLRGEKLFF.

The chain links TRBV29-1 to TRBJ1-2, with D uncertain. Deletions cut 0 bases from V and 1 base from J, with 18 bases between. The CDR3 sequence is 17 residues long. Germline CDR1 SQVTM, CDR2 ANQGSEA. The CDR3 sequence is CSVEDAGWRGLNYGYTF. CDR3 coding DNA: TGCAGCGTTGAAGATGCTGGGTGGCGAGGACTTAACTATGGCTACACCTTC.

This chain connects TRBV7-2 to TRBJ1-1, with 7 nucleotides matching TRBD1. Germline V gene lookup returns CDR1 SGHTA and CDR2 FQGNSA. The CDR3 runs to 15 residues. V dropped 1 base and J dropped 10; count of bases not matched to a gene: 12. The CDR3 spells CASSLVMTGPGTAFF. In DNA, the CDR3 is TGTGCCAGCAGCTTAGTCATGACAGGGCCGGGGACAGCTTTCTTT. The entire variable domain, with the rest obtained from reference TRBV7-2 and TRBJ1-1, is as follows: GAGVSQSPSNKVTEKGKDVELRCDPISGHTALYWYRQSLGQGLEFLIYFQGNSAPDKSGLPSDRFSAERTGGSVSTLTIQRTQQEDSAVYLCASSLVMTGPGTAFFGQGTRLTVV.

The chain recombines TRBV28 with TRBJ2-6, with D tentatively TRBD1 (6 bases). The CDR3 contains 15 residues. The V end was cut by 2 bases, the J end by 2 bases, with 7 bases between. Germline loops: CDR1 MDHEN, CDR2 SYDVKM. The CDR3 sequence is CASSLAGAGANVLTF. In DNA form, the CDR3 reads TGTGCCAGCAGTTTAGCAGGGGCTGGGGCCAACGTCCTGACTTTC.

The V gene is TRBV5-1, the J gene TRBJ2-2; no firm D call. Trimming removed 0 bases at V and 1 base at J, with 7 bases between. Germline lookup yields CDR1 SGHRS and CDR2 YFSETQ. This CDR3 has 15 amino acids. The CDR3 sequence is CASSLDDLNTGELFF. CDR3 nucleotide sequence: TGCGCCAGCAGCTTGGACGACTTGAACACCGGGGAGCTGTTTTTT. Full variable domain (remainder filled in from reference TRBV5-1 and TRBJ2-2): KAGVTQTPRYLIKTRGQQVTLSCSPISGHRSVSWYQQTPGQGLQFLFEYFSETQRNKGNFPGRFSGRQFSNSRSEMNVSTLELGDSALYLCASSLDDLNTGELFFGEGSRLTVL.

The rearrangement uses TRBV10-1 and TRBJ2-1; D ambiguous. Germline CDR1 is WNHNN and CDR2 is SYGVQD (reference sequence). V lost 4 bases and J lost 9, with 16 bases in between. This CDR3 spans 14 amino acids. The CDR3 DNA sequence: TGCGCCAGCAGTGTCACAGTGGTTCCGGGTGAGCAGTTCTTC. The encoded protein is CASSVTVVPGEQFF.

This sequence joins TRBV6-5 and TRBJ1-1; D is uncertain. Germline-derived CDR1 and CDR2 are MNHEY and SVGAGI. CDR3 size: 12 residues. With 8 bases removed from V and 1 base from J, the gap between germline ends came to 8 bases. DNA of the CDR3: TGTGCCAGCCGCGGCGGGAACACTGAAGCTTTCTTT. Translation: CASRGGNTEAFF.

V gene TRBV2 combines with J gene TRBJ1-5; possible D gene TRBD1, 5 bases. Trimming took off 6 bases at V and 6 bases at J, with 18 bases between the two ends. This CDR3 is built from 15 residues. The germline V gene encodes CDR1 SNHLY and CDR2 FYNNEI. The CDR3 region is CASSEGQVDGQPQHF. CDR3 coding DNA: TGTGCCAGCAGCGAGGGGCAGGTGGATGGTCAGCCCCAGCATTTT.

The chain uses TRBV27 and TRBJ2-7; 7 bases fit TRBD2. The CDR3 runs to 14 residues. Germline V gene sequence: CDR1 MNHEY, CDR2 SMNVEV (reference sequence). With V trimmed by 0 bases and J by 8 bases, 7 bases remained unmatched. CDR3 coding DNA: TGTGCCAGCAGTTTATCGAGCGGGCGGGGGAAGCAGTACTTC. The encoded protein is CASSLSSGRGKQYF.

V usage is TRBV7-2 and J usage is TRBJ2-2; tentative D call: TRBD2 (6 bases). Trimming took off 0 bases at V and 6 bases at J, with 11 bases between the two ends. CDR3 length equals 15 residues. CDR1 is SGHTA and CDR2 is FQGNSA in the germline V gene. In DNA form, the CDR3 reads TGTGCCAGCAGCTTAGCCCACGGGGAGGCCGGGGAGCTGTTTTTT. Residues: CASSLAHGEAGELFF.

The J gene is TRBJ2-6, the V gene TRBV14; D may match TRBD1 or TRBD2 (5 bases each). The germline V gene encodes CDR1 SGHDN and CDR2 FVKESK. This CDR3 comprises 19 residues. The germline V and J ends were trimmed by 6 bases and 0 bases, with 21 bases remaining between them. As DNA, the CDR3 is TGTGCCAGCAGGCCTGGGGGAGAGGCCGCCAGCTCTGGGGCCAACGTCCTGACTTTC. Residues: CASRPGGEAASSGANVLTF. Full variable domain (missing parts from reference TRBV14 and TRBJ2-6): EAGVTQFPSHSVIEKGQTVTLRCDPISGHDNLYWYRRVMGKEIKFLLHFVKESKQDESGMPNNRFLAERTGGTYSTLKVQPAELEDSGVYFCASRPGGEAASSGANVLTFGAGSRLTVL.

The V call is TRBV30, the J call TRBJ2-1; D gene unclear. V gave up 5 bases and J gave up 6 bases, with 11 bases separating them. Germline values: CDR1 GTSNPN, CDR2 SVGIG (reference sequence). The CDR3 has 12 residues. The DNA of the CDR3 is TGTGCCTGGGAGAACAAATTCAATGAGCAGTTCTTC. Translating gives CAWENKFNEQFF.

The V call is TRBV3-1 (or the pseudogene TRBV3-2), the J call TRBJ2-7; 8 bases line up with TRBD2. This CDR3 contains 13 residues. Trimming at V came to 0 bases and at J to 9 bases, leaving 4 bases not matched to a gene. Germline loops: CDR1 LGHDT, CDR2 YNNKEL (reference sequence). The CDR3 loop reads CASSQDPGGRQYF. DNA of the CDR3: TGTGCCAGCAGCCAAGATCCGGGGGGGCGGCAGTACTTC.

This clone was counted a single time. This chain joins TRBV19 and TRBJ2-2, with TRBD2 matching over 7 bases. J was trimmed by 6 bases and V by 4 bases; bases with no gene match: 5. Germline lookup yields CDR1 LNHDA and CDR2 SQIVND (reference sequence). This CDR3 has 14 residues. The CDR3 sequence: CASSTRTRSGELFF. The CDR3, as DNA: TGTGCCAGTAGTACCCGGACTAGGTCCGGGGAGCTGTTTTTT.